This T cell receptor beta chain came from a study of technical replicates of blood from a handful of donors. The V end lost 4 bases, the J end lost 1 base, and 9 bases lay between the germline ends. Germline CDR1 and CDR2: SGHDT and YYEEEE. This CDR3 has 15 residues. TCRdb keeps only in-frame clones here, not all; method: immunoSEQ multiplex PCR. The repertoire holds roughly 80,000 clones, with roughly nine tenths as singletons. J is TRBJ2-6 and V is TRBV5-6; perhaps TRBD2 as D (6 bases). The sequence derives from a human donor in good health. The specimen was T cells isolated from PBMCs. This chain's CDR3 is CASSPAGSGANVLTF. The CDR3 DNA follows: TGTGCCAGCAGCCCGGCGGGGTCTGGGGCCAACGTCCTGACTTTC.